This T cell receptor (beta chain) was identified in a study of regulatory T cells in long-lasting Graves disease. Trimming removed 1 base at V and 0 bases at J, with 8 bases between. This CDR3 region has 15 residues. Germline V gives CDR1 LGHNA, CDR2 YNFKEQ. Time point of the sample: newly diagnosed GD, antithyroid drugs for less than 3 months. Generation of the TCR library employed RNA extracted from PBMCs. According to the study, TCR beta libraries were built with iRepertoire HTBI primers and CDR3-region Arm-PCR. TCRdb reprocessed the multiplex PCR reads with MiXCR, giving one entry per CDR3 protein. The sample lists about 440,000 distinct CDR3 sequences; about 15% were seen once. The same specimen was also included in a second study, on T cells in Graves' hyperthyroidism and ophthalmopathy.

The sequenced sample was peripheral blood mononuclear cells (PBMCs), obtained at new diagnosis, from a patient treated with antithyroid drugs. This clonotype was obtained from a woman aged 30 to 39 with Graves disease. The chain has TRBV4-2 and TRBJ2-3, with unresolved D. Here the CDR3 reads CASSQALGSTDTQYF. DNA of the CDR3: TGTGCCAGCAGCCAAGCCCTTGGTAGCACAGATACGCAGTATTTT.